This entry describes one TCR beta chain. Antigen: not known. This record belongs to a study of shared clonotypes between healthy human individuals. Notes on the study in general: Owing to a small donor count, the genetic and exposure-history diversity represented was limited.

This CDR3 comprises 16 residues. The ends were cut back, 2 bases at V and 7 bases at J, with 18 bases in the middle. Germline lookup yields CDR1 SGHTA and CDR2 FQGTGA. Unsorted samples relied on 80 million to 95 million PBMCs, which served as the source of genomic DNA. Execution of the assay was at deep level. As handled by the study authors: ImmunoSEQ only sent back junction sequences with no quality scores, so filtering was done differently. Produced via immunoSEQ multiplex PCR; TCRdb's table is partial and in-frame only. V and J calls and clone size come straight from that table; D and trimming were deduced from the DNA. This table has 400,000 to 600,000 clones, 70% to 80% appearing once.

The chain uses TRBV7-3 and TRBJ1-5, with D possibly matching TRBD1 (5 bases). Sequencing used PBMCs. This clonotype originated in a woman in her forties in good health. Some clones in this sample may be carry-over from other donors' samples. The chain's CDR3 is CASSLAPQEFRQPQHF. CDR3 in DNA: TGTGCCAGCAGCTTAGCCCCACAGGAGTTCAGGCAGCCCCAGCATTTT.